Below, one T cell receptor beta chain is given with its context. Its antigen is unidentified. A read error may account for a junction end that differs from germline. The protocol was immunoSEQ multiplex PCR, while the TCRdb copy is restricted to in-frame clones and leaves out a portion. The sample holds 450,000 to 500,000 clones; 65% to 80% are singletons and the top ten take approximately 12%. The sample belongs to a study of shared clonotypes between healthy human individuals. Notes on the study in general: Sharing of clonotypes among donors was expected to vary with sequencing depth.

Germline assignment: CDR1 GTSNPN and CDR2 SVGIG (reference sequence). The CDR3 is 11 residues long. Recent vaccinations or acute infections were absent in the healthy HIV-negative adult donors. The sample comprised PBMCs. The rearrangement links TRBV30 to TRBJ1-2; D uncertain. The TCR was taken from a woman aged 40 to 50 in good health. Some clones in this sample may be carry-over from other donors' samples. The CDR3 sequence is CAWRSALATAF. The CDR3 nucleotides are TGTGCCTGGCGCTCAGCTCTGGCTACCGCCTTC.